Listed below are T cell receptor beta chains from one sample, sequenced in a study of human T cells and chemical hapten exposure. TCRdb reanalysed the RACE reads using MiXCR and keeps one entry per CDR3 protein. The sample has about 110,000 distinct CDR3 sequences, approximately 11% seen once. Source: whole blood, taken in connection with sensitization to the hapten diphenylcyclopropenone (DPC). The receptors were sampled from a woman in her 40s with alopecia areata. Some clones in this sample may be carry-over from other donors' samples. Both conserved end residues are part of each CDR3. Fields, in order: clone size, D gene, J gene, V gene, CDR3 length, CDR3 DNA, CDR3 protein. D genes are given only for firm matches. Not every row has a clone size; where given, it reads once, few, many or a size class.

size: .; D: .; J: TRBJ2-3; V: TRBV4-3; length: 16; DNA: TGCGCCAGCAGCCGAGACTTCCGCCGCACGACTAATACGCAGTATTTT; CDR3: CASSRDFRRTTNTQYF
size: few; D: .; J: TRBJ2-5; V: TRBV4-3; length: 14; DNA: TGCGCCAGCAGCCGACAGTTGAGGGGAGAGACCCAGTACTTC; CDR3: CASSRQLRGETQYF
size: .; D: .; J: TRBJ2-3; V: TRBV7-9; length: 10; DNA: TGTGCCAGCGCCACAGATACGCAGTATTTT; CDR3: CASATDTQYF
size: many; D: TRBD1; J: TRBJ2-3; V: TRBV6-5; length: 14; DNA: TGTGCCAGCAGTTTCGACAGGGGGTCCGATACGCAGTATTTT; CDR3: CASSFDRGSDTQYF
size: many; D: TRBD1; J: TRBJ1-1; V: TRBV27; length: 16; DNA: TGTGCCAGCAGTGGTAGTCCGCGACAGGGGCCGTTTAGAGCTTTCTTT; CDR3: CASSGSPRQGPFRAFF
size: many; D: .; J: TRBJ1-2; V: TRBV6-2/TRBV6-3; length: 13; DNA: TGTGCCAGCAGTGAGGCGGCTAACTATGGCTACACCTTC; CDR3: CASSEAANYGYTF
size: many; D: .; J: TRBJ2-3; V: TRBV2; length: 15; DNA: TGTGCCAGCAGTGAGCGGCAGGGGGGTTTGGATACGCAGTATTTT; CDR3: CASSERQGGLDTQYF
size: many; D: TRBD2; J: TRBJ2-3; V: TRBV20-1; length: 15; DNA: TGCAGTGCCCGGAGATTAGCGGGGGGCCAAACTACGCAGTATTTT; CDR3: CSARRLAGGQTTQYF
size: .; D: TRBD2; J: TRBJ2-1; V: TRBV19; length: 16; DNA: TGTGCCAGTAGTCCCCCCCGGACTAGCGGGGGCAATGAGCAGTTCTTC; CDR3: CASSPPRTSGGNEQFF
size: few; D: TRBD1; J: TRBJ1-1; V: TRBV30; length: 13; DNA: TGTGCCTGGAGGACAGGGACGAACACTGAAGCTTTCTTT; CDR3: CAWRTGTNTEAFF
size: few; D: .; J: TRBJ2-5; V: TRBV7-2; length: 13; DNA: TGTGCCAGCAGCTTATTACAGGGTGGGACCCAGTACTTC; CDR3: CASSLLQGGTQYF
size: many; D: .; J: TRBJ2-6; V: TRBV13; length: 15; DNA: TGTGCCAGCAGCTTATTCCGCTCTGGGGCCAACGTCCTGACTTTC; CDR3: CASSLFRSGANVLTF
size: few; D: TRBD2; J: TRBJ2-1; V: TRBV24-1; length: 18; DNA: TGTGCCACCAGTGACTCGGGACTAGCGGGAGGCCTCTACAATGAGCAGTTCTTC; CDR3: CATSDSGLAGGLYNEQFF
size: many; D: TRBD2; J: TRBJ2-3; V: TRBV4-3; length: 15; DNA: TGCGCCAGCAGCCAAGATGGGCGGGGGGGAGATACGCAGTATTTT; CDR3: CASSQDGRGGDTQYF
size: .; D: TRBD1; J: TRBJ1-2; V: TRBV20-1; length: 14; DNA: TGCAGTGCTAGCCAGGGGGGGCAGGTCTATGGCTACACCTTC; CDR3: CSASQGGQVYGYTF
size: many; D: .; J: TRBJ2-2; V: TRBV10-3; length: 12; DNA: TGTGCCATCGGCAGGAACACCGGGGAGCTGTTTTTT; CDR3: CAIGRNTGELFF
size: many; D: .; J: TRBJ2-2; V: TRBV6-5; length: 12; DNA: TGTGCCAGCAGTACTAGCCGGGGTCAGCTGTTTTTT; CDR3: CASSTSRGQLFF
size: .; D: TRBD1; J: TRBJ2-3; V: TRBV24-1; length: 15; DNA: TGTGCCACCAGTGATTCTCGACAGGGGGAAGATACGCAGTATTTT; CDR3: CATSDSRQGEDTQYF
size: few; D: TRBD1; J: TRBJ1-5; V: TRBV20-1; length: 14; DNA: TGCAGTGCTAGTGGGACAGGGGTAGGTCAGCCCCAGCATTTT; CDR3: CSASGTGVGQPQHF
size: many; D: .; J: TRBJ1-5; V: TRBV18; length: 15; DNA: TGTGCCAGCTCACCGGAGCAGGGGAGGTACCAGCCCCAGCATTTT; CDR3: CASSPEQGRYQPQHF
size: few; D: .; J: TRBJ1-1; V: TRBV19; length: 14; DNA: TGTGCCAGTAGTTTCCTCGTTTCGAACACTGAAGCTTTCTTT; CDR3: CASSFLVSNTEAFF
size: few; D: .; J: TRBJ2-7; V: TRBV2; length: 14; DNA: TGTGCCAGCAGTGACCAGGGAGTGGGCTACGAGCAGTACTTC; CDR3: CASSDQGVGYEQYF
size: many; D: .; J: TRBJ2-7; V: TRBV6-6; length: 12; DNA: TGTGCCAGCAGTTCTGACACATCCGAGCAGTACTTC; CDR3: CASSSDTSEQYF
size: many; D: TRBD2; J: TRBJ2-1; V: TRBV12-3/TRBV12-4; length: 17; DNA: TGTGCCAGCAGTCCCTCACGGACTAGCGGGAGGTTTTACGAGCAGTTCTTC; CDR3: CASSPSRTSGRFYEQFF
size: .; D: .; J: TRBJ2-7; V: TRBV6-5; length: 13; DNA: TGTGCCAGCAGTTCCGACGGTTCCTACGAGCAGTACTTC; CDR3: CASSSDGSYEQYF
size: many; D: TRBD1; J: TRBJ1-2; V: TRBV12-3/TRBV12-4; length: 15; DNA: TGTGCCAGCAGTCCTGACCGGGACAGGGGTTATGGCTACACCTTC; CDR3: CASSPDRDRGYGYTF
size: .; D: TRBD2; J: TRBJ2-5; V: TRBV11-2; length: 16; DNA: TGTGCCAGCAGCCGGAACAGCGGGAGGGCCACAGAGACCCAGTACTTC; CDR3: CASSRNSGRATETQYF
size: many; D: .; J: TRBJ1-5; V: TRBV9; length: 14; DNA: TGTGCCAGCAGCGTAGCTGGGGGGGAGCAGCCCCAGCATTTT; CDR3: CASSVAGGEQPQHF
size: .; D: .; J: TRBJ1-1; V: TRBV6-1; length: 14; DNA: TGTGCCAGCAGTGATCCAGGGAGGAGTACTGAAGCTTTCTTT; CDR3: CASSDPGRSTEAFF
size: few; D: .; J: TRBJ2-2; V: TRBV11-2; length: 12; DNA: TGTGCCAGCAGCCGCCCCCCCGGGGAGCTGTTTTTT; CDR3: CASSRPPGELFF
size: .; D: TRBD1; J: TRBJ1-1; V: TRBV10-3; length: 13; DNA: TGTGCCAGCCGGGACAGGGAAGTATCTGAAGCTTTCTTT; CDR3: CASRDREVSEAFF
size: few; D: .; J: TRBJ1-2; V: TRBV29-1; length: 14; DNA: TGCAGCGTTGAACAGGCCGCCCTAGACTATGGCTACACCTTC; CDR3: CSVEQAALDYGYTF
size: .; D: TRBD2; J: TRBJ2-2; V: TRBV7-2; length: 16; DNA: TGTGCCAGCAGCTTAGCGCCGGGAGGTGTCACCGGGGAGCTGTTTTTT; CDR3: CASSLAPGGVTGELFF
size: few; D: TRBD1; J: TRBJ1-1; V: TRBV27; length: 15; DNA: TGTGCCAGCAGTTTGTTACAGGGGGCGGCCACTGAAGCTTTCTTT; CDR3: CASSLLQGAATEAFF
size: few; D: TRBD2; J: TRBJ2-7; V: TRBV7-2; length: 15; DNA: TGTGCCAGCAGCTTAGCAAGGCTAGCGGGCTACGAGCAGTACTTC; CDR3: CASSLARLAGYEQYF
size: many; D: TRBD1; J: TRBJ1-1; V: TRBV28; length: 14; DNA: TGTGCCAGCACCATAGATCGTCCAGGGGGGGAAGCTTTCTTT; CDR3: CASTIDRPGGEAFF
size: .; D: TRBD2; J: TRBJ2-1; V: TRBV6-1; length: 15; DNA: TGTGCCAGCCCGGCGGGGGGCCGCTCCTACAATGAGCAGTTCTTC; CDR3: CASPAGGRSYNEQFF
size: many; D: .; J: TRBJ1-6; V: TRBV6-5; length: 14; DNA: TGTGCCAGCAGTCCGGGACTTACGAATTCACCCCTCCACTTT; CDR3: CASSPGLTNSPLHF
size: .; D: .; J: TRBJ1-2; V: TRBV20-1; length: 13; DNA: TGCAGTGCTAGAGATCGGGGGGCGGATGGCTACACCTTC; CDR3: CSARDRGADGYTF
size: .; D: TRBD1; J: TRBJ1-3; V: TRBV28; length: 15; DNA: TGTGCCAGCAGTTTATTGACAGGGCCTGGAAACACCATATATTTT; CDR3: CASSLLTGPGNTIYF
size: .; D: TRBD2; J: TRBJ2-4; V: TRBV11-2; length: 19; DNA: TGTGCCAGCAGCCCCACCGCCACGGGGGGGGCGCGGGGCAAAAACATTCAGTACTTC; CDR3: CASSPTATGGARGKNIQYF
size: .; D: .; J: TRBJ2-5; V: TRBV18; length: 13; DNA: TGTGCCAGCTCACCAATTGGGCAAGAGACCCAGTACTTC; CDR3: CASSPIGQETQYF
size: .; D: .; J: TRBJ1-1; V: TRBV20-1; length: 13; DNA: TGCAGTGCCCCCAGGGATGAGAACACTGAAGCTTTCTTT; CDR3: CSAPRDENTEAFF
size: .; D: .; J: TRBJ1-4; V: TRBV15; length: 15; DNA: TGTGCCACCAGCAGAGATCGACCCACCGGTGAAAAACTGTTTTTT; CDR3: CATSRDRPTGEKLFF
size: few; D: .; J: TRBJ1-2; V: TRBV10-3; length: 15; DNA: TGTGCCATCAGTGAGTCCGGCCTTTCGGGGTATGGCTACACCTTC; CDR3: CAISESGLSGYGYTF
size: .; D: .; J: TRBJ2-7; V: TRBV7-9; length: 12; DNA: TGTGCCAGCAGCTTATCGACCTACGAGCAGTACTTC; CDR3: CASSLSTYEQYF
size: .; D: .; J: TRBJ2-7; V: TRBV20-1; length: 11; DNA: TGCAGTGCTCTGGGGGGATACGAGCAGTACTTC; CDR3: CSALGGYEQYF
size: many; D: .; J: TRBJ2-3; V: TRBV20-1; length: 12; DNA: TGCAGTGCTAGACCGGGCACAGATACGCAGTATTTT; CDR3: CSARPGTDTQYF
size: .; D: .; J: TRBJ1-1; V: TRBV29-1; length: 12; DNA: TGCAGCGTTGAAGTTGGATTCACTGAAGCTTTCTTT; CDR3: CSVEVGFTEAFF
size: .; D: .; J: TRBJ2-5; V: TRBV7-9; length: 15; DNA: TGTGCCAGCAGCTTAGAGGGCAGAGCCCAAGAGACCCAGTACTTC; CDR3: CASSLEGRAQETQYF
size: many; D: .; J: TRBJ2-1; V: TRBV4-1; length: 15; DNA: TGCGCCAGCAGCCCCCTACCGGGCTCCTACAATGAGCAGTTCTTC; CDR3: CASSPLPGSYNEQFF
size: many; D: .; J: TRBJ1-1; V: TRBV27; length: 13; DNA: TGTGCCAGCAGTTTATTCAATAACGCTGAAGCTTTCTTT; CDR3: CASSLFNNAEAFF
size: many; D: TRBD2; J: TRBJ2-5; V: TRBV5-6; length: 17; DNA: TGTGCCAGCAGCTTTGGAGGACTAGCGGGATCGGAAGAGACCCAGTACTTC; CDR3: CASSFGGLAGSEETQYF
size: .; D: .; J: TRBJ2-1; V: TRBV7-2; length: 14; DNA: TGTGCCACCAAGAGCGGAAGGCCCAAGGATGAGCAGTTCTTC; CDR3: CATKSGRPKDEQFF
size: .; D: TRBD2; J: TRBJ2-7; V: TRBV6-2/TRBV6-3; length: 12; DNA: TGTGCCAGCCGGGACTACGCCTACGAGCAGTACTTC; CDR3: CASRDYAYEQYF
size: many; D: .; J: TRBJ1-2; V: TRBV12-3/TRBV12-4; length: 13; DNA: TGTGCCAGCAGTATACAGGGACCCTATGGCTACACCTTC; CDR3: CASSIQGPYGYTF
size: many; D: .; J: TRBJ2-2; V: TRBV4-1; length: 16; DNA: TGCGCCAGCAGCACCCACCCGCAGGGAAGCACCGGGGAGCTGTTTTTT; CDR3: CASSTHPQGSTGELFF
size: few; D: .; J: TRBJ1-4; V: TRBV28; length: 14; DNA: TGTGCCAGCAGTTTATCGGGGGTATCTGAAAAACTGTTTTTT; CDR3: CASSLSGVSEKLFF
size: .; D: .; J: TRBJ2-4; V: TRBV6-5; length: 14; DNA: TGTGCCAGCATCCATACAGGGGCCAAAAACATTCAGTACTTC; CDR3: CASIHTGAKNIQYF